The present T cell receptor (beta chain) was sequenced within a study of somatic mutations in cytotoxic T cells in rheumatoid arthritis. General observations from the study: A significant difference in CD8+ T-cell clonality was not found between rheumatoid arthritis patients and age-matched healthy controls.

Profiling relied on immunoSEQ multiplex PCR, and the TCRdb table lists in-frame clones only, not all of them. The table lists 10,000 or so clones, around 84% of them singletons. CDR1 is SGHRS and CDR2 is YFSETQ in the germline V gene. The CDR3 extends over 13 amino acids. Regarding this clone: The antigen is unknown. Sequence at one end of the junction differs from germline and may be a read error.

The sample taken for sequencing was CD8+ T cells sorted from blood. This TCR was recovered from an adult with rheumatoid arthritis. This sequence joins TRBV5-1 and TRBJ2-4; the match to TRBD2 covers 8 bases. The CDR3 sequence: CASSSESGTRGNF. CDR3 nucleotide sequence: TGCGCCAGCAGCTCCGAGTCAGGGACTAGAGGTAACTTC.